The 16 T cell receptor beta chains given below trace back to one sample, sequenced in a study of blood T cells in healthy people across ages (dated by TCRdb to about 2015). Library preparation was by 5' RACE. The run used an Illumina HiSeq 2500. A second PCR of 7 to 11 cycles was performed with a sample-barcoded 5' primer and a J-beta primer mix. TCRdb took the public reads, trimmed them with fastp at Q25, ran MiXCR for clone calling and kept in-frame beta chains. Under each unique CDR3 protein, matching rows form one entry showing the most common genes and DNA. This sample gives about 640,000 distinct CDR3 sequences in total; 58% of them show up just once. Jointly, the top ten make up around 37% of the sample. The specimen sequenced was blood. Receptors were obtained from a man aged 55 to 70 in good health.

The CDR3, as DNA: TGCGCCAGCAGCCCCCGGGCCGGGGGCGGCAATGAGCAGTTCTTC. This gives the protein CASSPRAGGGNEQFF. The chain combines TRBV5-1 with TRBJ2-1; D might be TRBD1 or TRBD2, each matching 6 bases. The CDR3 has 15 residues. V was pared by 4 bases and J by 6 bases, with 17 bases between. Per the germline V gene, CDR1 is SGHRS and CDR2 is YFSETQ.

The V and J genes are TRBV12-5 and TRBJ2-3; TRBD2 agrees at 10 bases. Germline V gives CDR1 LGHNT, CDR2 FRNRAP. V shed 5 bases, J shed 1 base, and the junction held 3 bases outside the gene matches. The length of the CDR3 is 15 residues. CDR3 in DNA: TGTGCTAGTGGTAGGGGGACTAGCGGCACAGATACGCAGTATTTT. Residues: CASGRGTSGTDTQYF.

Note on this clonotype: A junction boundary mismatches the germline segment, possibly from a read error. In DNA form, the CDR3 reads TGCGCCTGCAGCTCTTCTAGCGGGGAGTCAGATACGCAGTATTTT. Translating gives CACSSSSGESDTQYF. V is TRBV5-1 and J is TRBJ2-3, with TRBD2 matching 9 bases. The CDR3 spans 15 residues. The germline V gene encodes CDR1 SGHRS and CDR2 YFSETQ.

This clonotype came up a few times. The chain recombines TRBV11-3 with TRBJ2-1, with D uncertain. The germline V gene encodes CDR1 SGHNT and CDR2 YENEEA. The CDR3 runs 12 residues. Between the trimmed V and J ends, which lost 4 bases and 9 bases, there was a span of 10 bases. CDR3 sequence reads: CASSSNVGEQFF. Written as DNA, the CDR3 is TGTGCCAGCAGCTCGAATGTCGGTGAGCAGTTCTTC.

This clonotype was found once. This sequence joins TRBV5-1 and TRBJ1-1; D remains unclear. V was shortened by 0 bases and J by 3 bases, with 12 bases between the two germline ends. In germline, CDR1 is SGHRS, CDR2 YFSETQ. The CDR3 length is 15 residues. The DNA of the CDR3 is TGCGCCAGCAGCTTGGTTCCGGGTTTGGACACTGAAGCTTTCTTT. This gives the protein CASSLVPGLDTEAFF. The entire variable domain, with the rest obtained from reference TRBV5-1 and TRBJ1-1, is as follows: KAGVTQTPRYLIKTRGQQVTLSCSPISGHRSVSWYQQTPGQGLQFLFEYFSETQRNKGNFPGRFSGRQFSNSRSEMNVSTLELGDSALYLCASSLVPGLDTEAFFGQGTRLTVV.

This sequence joins TRBV11-2 and TRBJ2-7; 9 positions agree with TRBD1. Germline loops: CDR1 SGHAT, CDR2 FQNNGV. Germline trimming cut 5 bases from V and 3 bases from J; bases unmatched to any gene: 14. The CDR3 runs to 17 residues. The CDR3 DNA is TGTGCCAGCAGCCCCAGGGCGGGACAGGGAAGGTACTACGAGCAGTACTTC. Its translation: CASSPRAGQGRYYEQYF.

This chain joins TRBV25-1 and TRBJ2-1; maybe TRBD2 (6 bases). Per germline, CDR1 MGHDK and CDR2 SYGVNS. Trimming pared 7 bases from V and 5 bases from J, leaving 12 bases between. This CDR3 comprises 13 residues. The CDR3 protein is CASMRGRDNEQFF. The CDR3 nucleotides read TGTGCCAGCATGCGGGGACGGGACAATGAGCAGTTCTTC. Supplemented by reference TRBV25-1 and TRBJ2-1, the full variable domain reads EADIYQTPRYLVIGTGKKITLECSQTMGHDKMYWYQQDPGMELHLIHYSYGVNSTEKGDLSSESTVSRIRTEHFPLTLESARPSHTSQYLCASMRGRDNEQFFGPGTRLTVL.

The chain has TRBV15 and TRBJ2-7; D not certain. Germline V CDR1 and CDR2: LNHNV, YYDKDF (reference sequence). The germline V and J ends were trimmed by 5 bases and 4 bases, with 12 bases remaining between them. CDR3 length equals 13 residues. The CDR3 loop is CATSVYRSYEQYF. The CDR3 DNA reads as TGTGCCACCAGCGTCTACAGATCGTACGAGCAGTACTTC.

The chain uses TRBV6-6 and TRBJ1-2, with TRBD1 matching 12 bases. The germline V gene has CDR1 MNHNY and CDR2 SVGAGI (reference sequence). CDR3 length: 16 residues. The J segment lost 6 bases and the V segment lost 1 base, leaving 6 bases of the junction unmatched. CDR3 loop: CASSYYRDRGQDGYTF. CDR3 bases: TGTGCCAGCAGTTACTATAGGGACAGGGGGCAGGATGGCTACACCTTC.

The V call is TRBV20-1, the J call TRBJ2-1, with a possible D match to TRBD2 (5 bases). The CDR3 sequence is 14 residues long. V lost 3 bases and J 3 bases, leaving 12 bases between the germline ends. Per germline, CDR1 DFQATT and CDR2 SNEGSKA (reference sequence). DNA of the CDR3: TGCAGTGCTAGTATGGCGGGCCTCTACAATGAGCAGTTCTTC. Protein: CSASMAGLYNEQFF.

The chain couples TRBV10-3 to TRBJ2-5, with D perhaps matching TRBD1 or TRBD2 (6 bases each). This CDR3 has 18 residues. Germline values: CDR1 ENHRY, CDR2 SYGVKD. Between the trimmed V and J ends, which lost 0 bases and 1 base, there was a span of 18 bases. CDR3 nucleotides: TGTGCCATCAGTGAGTCGGAGGGAGGCAGGGGAGTCCAAGAGACCCAGTACTTC. As protein: CAISESEGGRGVQETQYF.

This clonotype came up a few times. The V call is TRBV28, the J call TRBJ2-7, with 8 positions matching TRBD1. Germline lookup yields CDR1 MDHEN and CDR2 SYDVKM. The J segment lost 0 bases and the V segment lost 11 bases, leaving 9 bases of the junction unmatched. The CDR3 totals 14 residues. For the CDR3, the DNA is TGTGCCTCCGCCGGGACAGGTTTCTCCTACGAGCAGTACTTC. It yields the protein CASAGTGFSYEQYF.

The chain recombines TRBV25-1 with TRBJ1-1, with 9 bases aligning to TRBD1. CDR3 size: 14 residues. V lost 4 bases to trimming and J lost 5 bases; unmatched junction nucleotides: 5. Germline V gene lookup returns CDR1 MGHDK and CDR2 SYGVNS. DNA of the CDR3: TGTGCCAGCAGTGCGACAGGGGGGCGTACTGAAGCTTTCTTT. This translates into CASSATGGRTEAFF.

The chain is built from TRBV24-1 and TRBJ2-5; 12 bases match TRBD1. Germline V gene sequence: CDR1 KGHDR, CDR2 SFDVKD. V lost 4 bases and J lost 3; bases outside the gene matches: 5. CDR3 size: 16 residues. The CDR3 spells CATSDSGTGGEETQYF. The CDR3 DNA reads TGTGCCACCAGTGACTCCGGGACAGGGGGCGAAGAGACCCAGTACTTC.

This clonotype was counted only a few times. The genes are TRBV3-1 and TRBJ1-2, with D perhaps TRBD1 (5 bases). V shed 6 bases and J shed 5 bases, with 16 bases lying between them. CDR1 LGHDT and CDR2 YNNKEL come from the germline V gene (reference sequence). The CDR3 consists of 14 residues. This CDR3 is CASSNPSSGYGYTF. The CDR3 DNA reads TGTGCCAGCAGTAACCCATCGTCAGGGTATGGCTACACCTTC.

This chain connects TRBV10-3 to TRBJ2-1, with TRBD2 as a possible D gene (6 bases). The better agreement between TRBJ2-7 and the DNA end casts doubt on the J call. There are 11 residues in the CDR3. Looked up from germline, CDR1 is ENHRY and CDR2 is SYGVKD. CDR3 sequence (DNA): TGTGCCACGCGGGGCATCTACGAGCAGTACTTC. This gives the protein CATRGIYEQYF.